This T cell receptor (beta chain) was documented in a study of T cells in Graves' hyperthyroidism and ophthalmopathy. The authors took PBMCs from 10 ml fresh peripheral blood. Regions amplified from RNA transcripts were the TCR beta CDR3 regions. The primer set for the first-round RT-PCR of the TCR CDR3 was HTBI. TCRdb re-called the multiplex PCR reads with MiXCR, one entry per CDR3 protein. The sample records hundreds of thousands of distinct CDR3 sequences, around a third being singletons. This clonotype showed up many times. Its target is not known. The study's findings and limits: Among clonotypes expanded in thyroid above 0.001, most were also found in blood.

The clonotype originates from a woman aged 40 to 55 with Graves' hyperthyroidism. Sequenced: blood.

In nucleotides, the CDR3 is TGTGCCAGCAGTCCCCCAGGGGTGGATTCACCCCTCCACTTT. As protein: CASSPPGVDSPLHF. The rearrangement uses TRBV6-5 and TRBJ1-6; maybe TRBD1 (6 bases). The CDR3 extends over 14 amino acids. V was pared by 5 bases and J by 8 bases, with 13 bases between. The germline V gene encodes CDR1 MNHEY and CDR2 SVGAGI.